The 14 T cell receptor beta chains in this list originate from one sample, sequenced in a study of graft-versus-host responses after intestinal transplantation. TCRdb's table, derived via immunoSEQ multiplex PCR, lists solely in-frame clones and lacks some. The table shows about 45,000 clones, with more than 85% occurring only once. The material sequenced was PBMCs, taken 524 days after transplant. The source is a human patient who received an intestinal transplant, so some T cells may come from the graft donor.

The chain has TRBV28 and TRBJ2-7; D is ambiguous. The germline V and J ends were trimmed by 3 bases and 0 bases, with 9 bases remaining between them. CDR1 and CDR2 (germline): MDHEN, SYDVKM. The CDR3 is 14 residues long. CDR3 nucleotides: TGTGCCAGCAGTTTGCTCCGGAGCTCCTACGAGCAGTACTTC. Translating it yields CASSLLRSSYEQYF.

The V and J genes are TRBV13 and TRBJ2-3, with D maybe TRBD2 (6 bases). Germline CDR1 and CDR2: PRHDT and FYEKMQ (reference sequence). Trimming shortened V by 6 bases and J by 0 bases, and 13 bases separated the two germline ends. The CDR3 is 15 amino acids. The CDR3 spells CASSSLAPSTDTQYF. The CDR3, as DNA: TGTGCCAGCAGTTCTCTAGCGCCTAGCACAGATACGCAGTATTTT.

This clone was seen more than once but under ten times. This sequence joins TRBV27 and TRBJ2-7; 7 positions agree with TRBD1. V lost 3 bases and J lost 2; bases outside the gene matches: 10. CDR1 MNHEY and CDR2 SMNVEV come from the germline V gene (reference sequence). There are 16 residues in the CDR3. The CDR3 reads CASSFGMTGSTYEQYF. The CDR3 DNA reads TGTGCCAGCAGTTTCGGGATGACAGGGAGCACCTACGAGCAGTACTTC.

This clone was seen more than once but under ten times. V and J are TRBV9 and TRBJ2-6; D call uncertain. Trimming stripped 3 bases from V and 0 bases from J, with 7 bases between. CDR3 length equals 15 residues. Germline V gene data show CDR1 as SGDLS and CDR2 as YYNGEE. The CDR3 sequence is CASSDGYSGANVLTF. The DNA of the CDR3 is TGTGCCAGCAGCGATGGATACTCTGGGGCCAACGTCCTGACTTTC.

The rearrangement joins TRBV6-1 to TRBJ1-4; 7 nucleotides line up with TRBD1. Per the germline V gene, CDR1 is MNHNS and CDR2 is SASEGT. The CDR3 loop spans 14 amino acids. J was trimmed by 8 bases and V by 5 bases; bases with no gene match: 8. CDR3 bases: TGTGCCAGCAGTCCCGGACAGGCGAAGGAAAAACTGTTTTTT. Its protein product is CASSPGQAKEKLFF.

V and J are TRBV5-6 and TRBJ1-5, with 7 bases identical to TRBD1. This CDR3 has 15 amino acids. Per germline, CDR1 SGHDT and CDR2 YYEEEE. Unmatched junction bases numbered 2, after V lost 0 bases and J lost 2 bases. CDR3 amino acids: CASSLAGGGNQPQHF. The CDR3 DNA sequence: TGTGCCAGCAGCTTGGCAGGGGGGGGCAATCAGCCCCAGCATTTT.

This clone was detected only once. The V and J genes are TRBV27 and TRBJ1-1; 7 positions match TRBD1. The CDR3 extends over 16 amino acids. Trimming cost V 6 bases and J 2 bases; bases outside gene matches: 12. The V gene's germline CDR1 is MNHEY and CDR2 SMNVEV (reference sequence). CDR3 nucleotides: TGTGCCAGCAGGCGTTTGACAGGGACCTTTAACACTGAAGCTTTCTTT. The encoded protein is CASRRLTGTFNTEAFF.

The chain links TRBV28 to TRBJ2-7; D is unclear. The CDR3 length is 14 residues. Deletions cut 5 bases from V and 1 base from J, with 12 bases between. CDR1 is MDHEN, CDR2 SYDVKM, per germline. The CDR3 DNA reads as TGTGCCAGCAGTCCCCGCACTGTATCCTACGAGCAGTACTTC. Its translation is CASSPRTVSYEQYF. Supplemented by reference TRBV28 and TRBJ2-7, the full variable domain reads DVKVTQSSRYLVKRTGEKVFLECVQDMDHENMFWYRQDPGLGLRLIYFSYDVKMKEKGDIPEGYSVSREKKERFSLILESASTNQTSMYLCASSPRTVSYEQYFGPGTRLTVT.

The genes are TRBV9 and TRBJ2-5; 13 bases line up with TRBD2. TRBJ2-7 explains the end of the DNA better; the J call may be wrong. Germline V gives CDR1 SGDLS, CDR2 YYNGEE. This CDR3 comprises 16 residues. CDR3 loop: CASSPRTSGRGAEQYF. The CDR3 DNA reads as TGTGCCAGCAGCCCTAGGACTAGCGGGAGAGGGGCCGAGCAGTACTTC.

J is TRBJ1-1 and V is TRBV6-5, with 8 bases aligning to TRBD1. Germline CDR1 and CDR2: MNHEY and SVGAGI. After removal of 3 bases from V and 4 bases from J, the junction contained 10 bases not matched to a gene. The CDR3 contains 16 residues. The chain's CDR3 is CASSYPTGDLGTEAFF. The CDR3, as DNA: TGTGCCAGCAGTTATCCGACAGGGGACCTCGGCACTGAAGCTTTCTTT.

The rearrangement links TRBV7-6 to TRBJ2-1; the D gene could be TRBD1 or TRBD2 (5 bases each). The CDR3 sequence is 13 residues long. Per germline, CDR1 SGHVS and CDR2 FNYEAQ. V was shortened by 1 base and J by 7 bases, with 8 bases between the two germline ends. In DNA, the CDR3 is TGTGCCAGCAGCTTAGGGGGGTGGAATGAGCAGTTCTTC. This encodes CASSLGGWNEQFF.

The chain carries TRBV28 and TRBJ1-1; D is ambiguous. Germline V gene data show CDR1 as MDHEN and CDR2 as SYDVKM. This CDR3 has 14 amino acids. Trimming removed 4 bases at V and 5 bases at J, with 14 bases between. In nucleotides, the CDR3 is TGTGCCAGCAGTTACCAGAACCGGGCGACTGAAGCTTTCTTT. As protein: CASSYQNRATEAFF.

In nucleotides, the CDR3 is TGTGCCAGTAGTCCCCGGGACAGGGCTTACGAGCAGTACTTC. As protein: CASSPRDRAYEQYF. The J gene is TRBJ2-7, the V gene TRBV19; 9 bases align to TRBD1. From germline, CDR1 is LNHDA and CDR2 SQIVND (reference sequence). This CDR3 spans 14 amino acids. Trimming cost V 5 bases and J 4 bases; bases outside gene matches: 6.

The CDR3 region has the DNA TGTGCCAGCAGCTTGGGTGCGGCCGAGCAGTTCTTC. Protein: CASSLGAAEQFF. The chain employs TRBV5-4 and TRBJ2-1; D call uncertain. V was shortened by 0 bases and J by 10 bases, with 8 bases between the two germline ends. This CDR3 has 12 amino acids. Per germline, CDR1 SGHNT and CDR2 YYREEE (reference sequence).